This TCR beta chain was retrieved from a study of OX40 agonist ivuxolimab in advanced cancers. Background on the study: Age averaged roughly 60 years (range roughly 20 to 90), and more than 80% were male. 30% to 40% of patients had received prior checkpoint inhibitor therapy.

Clones were sequenced by immunoSEQ multiplex PCR, and TCRdb holds only the in-frame ones, with some missing. The sample has over 95,000 clones; roughly 80% are singletons. This clone was recorded only once. Its antigen is currently unknown. CDR1 is SGHRS, CDR2 YFSETQ, per germline. Germline trimming cut 7 bases from V and 1 base from J; bases unmatched to any gene: 7. The CDR3 sequence is 15 residues long. Study-level findings and limits: Both CD4+ and CD8+ T cell populations in blood had undergone clonal expansion by week 6 at 0.1 to 3.0 mg/kg.

This sequence was found in an adult with an advanced solid tumor such as melanoma, head and neck, liver or kidney cancer. The sequencing used CD4+ or CD8+ T cells sorted from blood, collected in a trial of the OX40 agonist ivuxolimab. The rearrangement links TRBV5-1 to TRBJ2-3; TRBD1 aligns across 9 bases. CDR3 loop: CASGLQGAGTDTQYF. The CDR3 bases are TGCGCCAGCGGACTACAGGGGGCGGGCACAGATACGCAGTATTTT.